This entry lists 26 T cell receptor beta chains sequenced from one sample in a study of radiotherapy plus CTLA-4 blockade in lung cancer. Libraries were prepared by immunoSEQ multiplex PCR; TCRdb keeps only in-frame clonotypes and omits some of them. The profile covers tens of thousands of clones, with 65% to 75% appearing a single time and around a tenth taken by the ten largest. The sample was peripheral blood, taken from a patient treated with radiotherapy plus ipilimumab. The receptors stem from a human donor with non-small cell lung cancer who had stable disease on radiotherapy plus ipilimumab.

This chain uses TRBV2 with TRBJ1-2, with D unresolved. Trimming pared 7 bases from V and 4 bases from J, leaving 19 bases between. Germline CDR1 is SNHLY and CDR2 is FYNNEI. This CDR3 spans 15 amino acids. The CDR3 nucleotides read TGTGCCAGCACATCGGGTCCAGCAGCAGTCTATGGCTACACCTTC. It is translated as CASTSGPAAVYGYTF. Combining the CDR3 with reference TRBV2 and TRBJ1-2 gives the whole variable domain EPEVTQTPSHQVTQMGQEVILRCVPISNHLYFYWYRQILGQKVEFLVSFYNNEISEKSEIFDDQFSVERPDGSNFTLKIRSTKLEDSAMYFCASTSGPAAVYGYTFGSGTRLTVV.

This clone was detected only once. The CDR3 spells CSGQNTEAFF. CDR3 DNA: TGCAGCGGACAGAACACTGAAGCTTTCTTT. The genes are TRBV29-1 and TRBJ1-1, with unresolved D. The CDR3 runs to 10 residues. CDR1 and CDR2 from the germline V gene are SQVTM and ANQGSEA. V lost 7 bases, J lost 1 base, and 4 bases lay in between. Combining the CDR3 with reference TRBV29-1 and TRBJ1-1 gives the whole variable domain SAVISQKPSRDICQRGTSLTIQCQVDSQVTMMFWYRQQPGQSLTLIATANQGSEATYESGFVIDKFPISRPNLTFSTLTVSNMSPEDSSIYLCSGQNTEAFFGQGTRLTVV.

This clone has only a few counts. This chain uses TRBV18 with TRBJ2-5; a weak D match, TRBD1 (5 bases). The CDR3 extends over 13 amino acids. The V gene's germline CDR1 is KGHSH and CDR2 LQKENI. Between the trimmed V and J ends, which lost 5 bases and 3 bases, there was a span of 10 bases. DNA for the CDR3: TGTGCCAGCTCATTCCAGGGTGAAGAGACCCAGTACTTC. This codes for CASSFQGEETQYF.

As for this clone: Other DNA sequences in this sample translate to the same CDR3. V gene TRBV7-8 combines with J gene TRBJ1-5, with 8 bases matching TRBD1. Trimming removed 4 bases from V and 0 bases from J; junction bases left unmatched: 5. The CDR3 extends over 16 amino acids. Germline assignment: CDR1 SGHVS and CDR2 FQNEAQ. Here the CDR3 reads CASSSQGAVSNQPQHF. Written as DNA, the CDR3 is TGTGCCAGCAGCTCTCAGGGGGCGGTTAGCAATCAGCCCCAGCATTTT.

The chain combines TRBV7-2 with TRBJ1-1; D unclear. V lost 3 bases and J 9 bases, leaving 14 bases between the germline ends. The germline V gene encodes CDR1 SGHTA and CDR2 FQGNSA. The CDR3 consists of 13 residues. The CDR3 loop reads CASSLESLSKAFF. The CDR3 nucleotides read TGTGCCAGCAGCTTGGAGTCCCTCTCCAAAGCTTTCTTT.

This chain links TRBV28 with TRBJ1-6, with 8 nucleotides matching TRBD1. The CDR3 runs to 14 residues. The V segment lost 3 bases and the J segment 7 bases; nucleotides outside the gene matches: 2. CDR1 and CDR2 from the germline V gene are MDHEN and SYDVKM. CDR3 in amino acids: CASSFGTGNSPLHF. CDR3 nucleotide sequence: TGTGCCAGCAGTTTTGGGACAGGAAATTCACCCCTCCACTTT. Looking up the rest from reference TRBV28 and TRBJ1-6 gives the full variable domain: DVKVTQSSRYLVKRTGEKVFLECVQDMDHENMFWYRQDPGLGLRLIYFSYDVKMKEKGDIPEGYSVSREKKERFSLILESASTNQTSMYLCASSFGTGNSPLHFGNGTRLTVT.

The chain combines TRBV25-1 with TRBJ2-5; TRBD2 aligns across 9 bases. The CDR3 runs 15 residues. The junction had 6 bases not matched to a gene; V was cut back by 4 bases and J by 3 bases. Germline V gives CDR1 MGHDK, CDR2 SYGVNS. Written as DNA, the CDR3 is TGTGCCAGCAGTGCGCCGGGACTAGCCAAAGAGACCCAGTACTTC. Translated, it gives CASSAPGLAKETQYF.

The chain's CDR3 is CASNRESGYTF. The CDR3 DNA reads TGTGCCAGCAATCGGGAGAGCGGCTACACCTTC. V is TRBV2 and J is TRBJ1-2; D unresolved. V lost 7 bases and J 8 bases, leaving 11 bases between the germline ends. Germline-derived CDR1 and CDR2 are SNHLY and FYNNEI. CDR3 length: 11 amino acids. Supplemented by reference TRBV2 and TRBJ1-2, the full variable domain reads EPEVTQTPSHQVTQMGQEVILRCVPISNHLYFYWYRQILGQKVEFLVSFYNNEISEKSEIFDDQFSVERPDGSNFTLKIRSTKLEDSAMYFCASNRESGYTFGSGTRLTVV.

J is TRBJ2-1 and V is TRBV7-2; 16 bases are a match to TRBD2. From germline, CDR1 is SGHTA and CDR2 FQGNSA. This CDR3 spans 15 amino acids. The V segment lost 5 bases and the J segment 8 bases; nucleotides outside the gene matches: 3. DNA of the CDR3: TGTGCCAGCAGCGGGACTAGCGGGGGGGCATATGAGCAGTTCTTC. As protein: CASSGTSGGAYEQFF.

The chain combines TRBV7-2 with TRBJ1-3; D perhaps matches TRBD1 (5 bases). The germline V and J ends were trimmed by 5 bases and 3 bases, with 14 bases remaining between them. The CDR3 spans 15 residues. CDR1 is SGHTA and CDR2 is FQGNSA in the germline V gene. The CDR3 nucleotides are TGTGCCAGCAGCCCGGGACTGAGGCTTGGAAACACCATATATTTT. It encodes CASSPGLRLGNTIYF.

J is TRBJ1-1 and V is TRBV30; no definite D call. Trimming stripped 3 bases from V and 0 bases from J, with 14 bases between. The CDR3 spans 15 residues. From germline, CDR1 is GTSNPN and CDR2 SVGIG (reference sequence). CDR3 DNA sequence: TGTGCCTGGAGCCGCCCCGCAGGTTTGAACACTGAAGCTTTCTTT. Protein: CAWSRPAGLNTEAFF.

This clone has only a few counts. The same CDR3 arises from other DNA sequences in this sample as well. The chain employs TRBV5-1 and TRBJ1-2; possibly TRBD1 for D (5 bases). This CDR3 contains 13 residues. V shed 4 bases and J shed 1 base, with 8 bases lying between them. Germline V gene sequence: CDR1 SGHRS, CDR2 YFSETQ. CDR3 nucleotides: TGCGCCAGCAGCCTCGACAGTAACTATGGCTACACCTTC. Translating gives CASSLDSNYGYTF. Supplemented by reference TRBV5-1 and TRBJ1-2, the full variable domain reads KAGVTQTPRYLIKTRGQQVTLSCSPISGHRSVSWYQQTPGQGLQFLFEYFSETQRNKGNFPGRFSGRQFSNSRSEMNVSTLELGDSALYLCASSLDSNYGYTFGSGTRLTVV.

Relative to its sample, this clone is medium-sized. CDR3: CASSQEVQGFAGELFF. CDR3 sequence (DNA): TGTGCCAGCAGCCAAGAGGTACAGGGGTTTGCCGGGGAGCTGTTTTTT. The chain recombines TRBV4-2 with TRBJ2-2; 7 bases agree with TRBD1. Germline CDR1 is LGHNA and CDR2 is YNFKEQ. The trim removed 0 bases at V and 6 bases at J, leaving 7 bases unmatched. This CDR3 region has 16 residues.

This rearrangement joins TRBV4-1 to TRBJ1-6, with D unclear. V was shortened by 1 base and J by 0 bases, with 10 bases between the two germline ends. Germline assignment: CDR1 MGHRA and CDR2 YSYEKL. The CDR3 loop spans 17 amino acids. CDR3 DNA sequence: TGCGCCAGCAGCCAAGGTCCGGGAAGCTCCTATAATTCACCCCTCCACTTT. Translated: CASSQGPGSSYNSPLHF.

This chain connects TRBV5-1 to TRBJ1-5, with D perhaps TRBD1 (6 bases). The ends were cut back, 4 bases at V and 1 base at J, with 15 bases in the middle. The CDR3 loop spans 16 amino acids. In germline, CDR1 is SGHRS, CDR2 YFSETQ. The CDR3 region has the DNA TGCGCCAGCAGCCCTGGGGTACAGGGAAGCAATCAGCCCCAGCATTTT. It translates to CASSPGVQGSNQPQHF.

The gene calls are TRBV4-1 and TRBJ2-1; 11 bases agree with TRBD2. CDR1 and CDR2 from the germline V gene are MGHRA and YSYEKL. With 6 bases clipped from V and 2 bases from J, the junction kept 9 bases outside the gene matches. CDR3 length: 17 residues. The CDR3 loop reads CASRRVAGGLAYNEQFF. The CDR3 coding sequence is TGCGCCAGCAGACGGGTAGCGGGGGGGCTAGCCTACAATGAGCAGTTCTTC.

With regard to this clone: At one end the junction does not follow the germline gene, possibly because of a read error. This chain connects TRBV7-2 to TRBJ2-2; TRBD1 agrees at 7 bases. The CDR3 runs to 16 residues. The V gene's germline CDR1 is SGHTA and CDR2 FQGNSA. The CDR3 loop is CASSIAPGTVTGELFF. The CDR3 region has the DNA TGTGCCAGCAGCATAGCCCCGGGGACAGTCACCGGGGAGCTGTTTTTT.

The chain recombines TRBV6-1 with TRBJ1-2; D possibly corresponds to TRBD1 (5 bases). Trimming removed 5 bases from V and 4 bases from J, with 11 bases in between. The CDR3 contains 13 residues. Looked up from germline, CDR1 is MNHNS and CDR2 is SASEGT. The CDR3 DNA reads TGTGCCAGCAGTAGGGAGGGGACCTATGGCTACACCTTC. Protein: CASSREGTYGYTF.

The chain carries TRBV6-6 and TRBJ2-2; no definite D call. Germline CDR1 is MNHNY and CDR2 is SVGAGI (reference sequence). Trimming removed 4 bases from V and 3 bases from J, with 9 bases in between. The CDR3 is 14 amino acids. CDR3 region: CASSSGFDTGELFF. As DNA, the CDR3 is TGTGCCAGCAGTTCCGGGTTCGACACCGGGGAGCTGTTTTTT.

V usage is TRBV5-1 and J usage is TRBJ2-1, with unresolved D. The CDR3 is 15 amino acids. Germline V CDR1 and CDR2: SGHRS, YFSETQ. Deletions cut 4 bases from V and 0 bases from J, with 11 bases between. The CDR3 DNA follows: TGCGCCAGCAGCATCCTCCGGAGCTCCTACAATGAGCAGTTCTTC. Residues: CASSILRSSYNEQFF.

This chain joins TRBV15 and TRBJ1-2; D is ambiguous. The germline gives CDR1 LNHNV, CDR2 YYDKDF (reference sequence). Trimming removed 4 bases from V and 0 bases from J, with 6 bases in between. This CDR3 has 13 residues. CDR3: CATSTESNYGYTF. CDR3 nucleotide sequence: TGTGCCACCAGCACGGAGTCTAACTATGGCTACACCTTC.

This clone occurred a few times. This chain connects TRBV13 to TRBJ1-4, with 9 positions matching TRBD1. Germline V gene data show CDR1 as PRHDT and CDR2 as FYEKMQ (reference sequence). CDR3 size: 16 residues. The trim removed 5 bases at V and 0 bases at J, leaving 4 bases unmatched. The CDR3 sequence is CASSPGQGATNEKLFF. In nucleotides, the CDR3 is TGTGCCAGCAGCCCGGGACAGGGCGCAACTAATGAAAAACTGTTTTTT.

The CDR3 region is CASSPQVGQANTGELFF. In nucleotides, the CDR3 is TGTGCCAGCTCACCTCAGGTGGGACAGGCGAACACCGGGGAGCTGTTTTTT. The chain joins TRBV18 to TRBJ2-2; 8 bases fit TRBD1. Germline values: CDR1 KGHSH, CDR2 LQKENI. CDR3 size: 17 residues. The V and J ends lost 3 bases and 0 bases, in that order; junction bases with no gene match: 6.

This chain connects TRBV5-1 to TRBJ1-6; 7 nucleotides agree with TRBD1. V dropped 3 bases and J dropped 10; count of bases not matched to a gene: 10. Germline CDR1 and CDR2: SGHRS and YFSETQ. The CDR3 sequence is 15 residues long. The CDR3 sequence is CASSSSGQAGSPLHF. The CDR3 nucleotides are TGCGCCAGCAGCTCATCAGGACAGGCCGGATCACCCCTCCACTTT.

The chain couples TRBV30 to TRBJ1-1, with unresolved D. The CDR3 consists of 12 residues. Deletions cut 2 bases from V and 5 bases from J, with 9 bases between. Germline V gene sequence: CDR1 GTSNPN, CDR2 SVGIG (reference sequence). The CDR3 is CAWSKGGTEAFF. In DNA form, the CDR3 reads TGTGCCTGGAGTAAGGGAGGAACTGAAGCTTTCTTT. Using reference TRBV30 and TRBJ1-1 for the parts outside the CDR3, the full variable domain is SQTIHQWPATLVQPVGSPLSLECTVEGTSNPNLYWYRQAAGRGLQLLFYSVGIGQISSEVPQNLSASRPQDRQFILSSKKLLLSDSGFYLCAWSKGGTEAFFGQGTRLTVV.

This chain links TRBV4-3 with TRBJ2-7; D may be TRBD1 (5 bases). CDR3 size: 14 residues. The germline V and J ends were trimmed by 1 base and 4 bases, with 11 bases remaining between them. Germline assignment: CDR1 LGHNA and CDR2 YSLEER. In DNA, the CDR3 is TGCGCCAGCAGCCAAGTTACAGGAGTTTACGAGCAGTACTTC. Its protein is CASSQVTGVYEQYF.